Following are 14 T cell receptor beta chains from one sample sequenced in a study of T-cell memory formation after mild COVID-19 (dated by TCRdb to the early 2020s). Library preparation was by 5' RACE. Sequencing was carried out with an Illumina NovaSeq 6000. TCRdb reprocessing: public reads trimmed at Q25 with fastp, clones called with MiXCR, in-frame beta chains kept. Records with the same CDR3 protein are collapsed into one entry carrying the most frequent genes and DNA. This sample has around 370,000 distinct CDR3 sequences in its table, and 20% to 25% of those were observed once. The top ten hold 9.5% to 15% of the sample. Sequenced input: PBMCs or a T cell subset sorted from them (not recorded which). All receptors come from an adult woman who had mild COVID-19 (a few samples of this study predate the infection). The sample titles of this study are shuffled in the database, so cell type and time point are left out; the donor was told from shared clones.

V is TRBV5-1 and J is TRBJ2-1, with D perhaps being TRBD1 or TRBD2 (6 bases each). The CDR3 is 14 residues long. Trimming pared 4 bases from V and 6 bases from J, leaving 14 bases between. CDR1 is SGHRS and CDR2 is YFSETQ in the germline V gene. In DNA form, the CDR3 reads TGCGCCAGCAGCCTGGGGGCGGGGTCCAATGAGCAGTTCTTC. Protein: CASSLGAGSNEQFF.

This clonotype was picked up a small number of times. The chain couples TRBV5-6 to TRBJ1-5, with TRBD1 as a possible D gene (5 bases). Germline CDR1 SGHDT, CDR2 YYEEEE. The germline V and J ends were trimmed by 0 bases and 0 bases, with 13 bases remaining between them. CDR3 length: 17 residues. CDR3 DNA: TGTGCCAGCAGCTTGGCCCGGGACGGTTATAGCAATCAGCCCCAGCATTTT. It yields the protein CASSLARDGYSNQPQHF.

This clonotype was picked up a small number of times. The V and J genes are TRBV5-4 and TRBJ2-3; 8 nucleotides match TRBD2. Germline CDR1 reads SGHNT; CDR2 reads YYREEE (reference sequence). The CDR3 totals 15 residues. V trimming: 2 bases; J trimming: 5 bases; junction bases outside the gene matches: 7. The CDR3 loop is CASSFAGGIGDTQYF. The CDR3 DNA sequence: TGTGCCAGCAGCTTTGCGGGGGGCATTGGAGATACGCAGTATTTT.

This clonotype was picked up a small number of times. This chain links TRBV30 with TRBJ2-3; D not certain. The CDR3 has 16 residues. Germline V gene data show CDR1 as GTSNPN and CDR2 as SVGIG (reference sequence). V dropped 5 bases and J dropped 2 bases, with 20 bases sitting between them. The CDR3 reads CAWSLGSGRTTDTQYF. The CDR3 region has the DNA TGTGCCTGGTCTCTCGGGTCTGGGCGGACCACAGATACGCAGTATTTT.

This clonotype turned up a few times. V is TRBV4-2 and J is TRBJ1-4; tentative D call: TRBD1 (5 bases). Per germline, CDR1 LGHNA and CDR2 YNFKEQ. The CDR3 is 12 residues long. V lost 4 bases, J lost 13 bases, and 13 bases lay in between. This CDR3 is CASSRPGYGLFF. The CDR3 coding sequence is TGTGCCAGCAGCCGTCCAGGGTACGGACTGTTTTTT.

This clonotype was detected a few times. CDR3 sequence reads: CASSTDREETQYF. The CDR3 bases are TGTGCCAGCAGTACAGACAGGGAAGAGACCCAGTACTTC. The rearrangement joins TRBV6-5 to TRBJ2-5, with TRBD1 matching over 7 bases. This CDR3 comprises 13 residues. Looked up from germline, CDR1 is MNHEY and CDR2 is SVGAGI. J lost 3 bases, V lost 5 bases, and 3 bases had no gene match.

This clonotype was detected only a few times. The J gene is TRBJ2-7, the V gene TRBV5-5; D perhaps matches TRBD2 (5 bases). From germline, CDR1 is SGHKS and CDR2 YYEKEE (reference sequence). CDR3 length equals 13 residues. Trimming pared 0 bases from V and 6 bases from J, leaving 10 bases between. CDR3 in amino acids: CASSLARVREQYF. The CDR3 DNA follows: TGTGCCAGCAGCTTGGCGAGGGTCCGCGAGCAGTACTTC.

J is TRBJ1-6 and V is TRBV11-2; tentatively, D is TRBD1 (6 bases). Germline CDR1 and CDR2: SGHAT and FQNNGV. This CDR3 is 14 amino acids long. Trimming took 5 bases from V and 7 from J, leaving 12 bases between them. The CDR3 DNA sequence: TGTGCCAGCAGCCACAGGGTAAAGAATTCACCCCTCCACTTT. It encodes CASSHRVKNSPLHF.

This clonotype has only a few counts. The chain's CDR3 is CASSSGQGIKEAFF. In DNA form, the CDR3 reads TGTGCCAGCAGCTCCGGACAGGGGATAAAGGAAGCTTTCTTT. This chain uses TRBV6-5 with TRBJ1-1; 9 positions agree with TRBD1. The germline V gene encodes CDR1 MNHEY and CDR2 SVGAGI. The CDR3 is made up of 14 amino acids. The J segment lost 8 bases and the V segment lost 6 bases, leaving 10 bases of the junction unmatched.

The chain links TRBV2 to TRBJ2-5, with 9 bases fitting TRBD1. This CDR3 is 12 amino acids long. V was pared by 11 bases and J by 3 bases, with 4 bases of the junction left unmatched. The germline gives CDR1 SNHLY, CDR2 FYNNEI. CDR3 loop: CAGRDREETQYF. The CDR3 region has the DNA TGTGCCGGACGGGACAGGGAAGAGACCCAGTACTTC. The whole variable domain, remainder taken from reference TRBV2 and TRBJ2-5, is EPEVTQTPSHQVTQMGQEVILRCVPISNHLYFYWYRQILGQKVEFLVSFYNNEISEKSEIFDDQFSVERPDGSNFTLKIRSTKLEDSAMYFCAGRDREETQYFGPGTRLLVL.

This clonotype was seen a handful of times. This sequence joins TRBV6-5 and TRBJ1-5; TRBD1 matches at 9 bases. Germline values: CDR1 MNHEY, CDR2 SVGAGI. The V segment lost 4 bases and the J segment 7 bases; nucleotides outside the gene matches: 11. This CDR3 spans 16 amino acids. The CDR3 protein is CASSSSDRGQGQPQHF. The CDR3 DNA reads TGTGCCAGCAGTTCCTCGGACAGGGGACAAGGGCAGCCCCAGCATTTT.

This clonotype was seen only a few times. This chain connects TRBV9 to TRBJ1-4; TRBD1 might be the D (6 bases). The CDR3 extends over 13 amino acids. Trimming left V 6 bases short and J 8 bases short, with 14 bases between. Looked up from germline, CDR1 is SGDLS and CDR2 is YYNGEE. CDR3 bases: TGTGCCAGCAATACAGGGCCGGGGGAAAAACTGTTTTTT. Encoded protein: CASNTGPGEKLFF.

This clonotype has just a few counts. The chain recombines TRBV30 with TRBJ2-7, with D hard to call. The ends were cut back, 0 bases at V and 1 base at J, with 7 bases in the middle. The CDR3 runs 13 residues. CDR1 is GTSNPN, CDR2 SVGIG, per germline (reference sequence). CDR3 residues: CAWSVERSYEQYF. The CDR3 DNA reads TGTGCCTGGAGTGTCGAAAGATCCTACGAGCAGTACTTC.

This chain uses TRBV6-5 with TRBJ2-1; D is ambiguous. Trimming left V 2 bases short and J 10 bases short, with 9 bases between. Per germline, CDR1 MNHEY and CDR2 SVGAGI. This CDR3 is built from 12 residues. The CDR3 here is CASSYNALEQFF. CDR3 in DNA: TGTGCCAGCAGTTACAACGCCCTGGAGCAGTTCTTC.